Sequencing of this T cell receptor (beta chain) was carried out in a study of cytomegalovirus exposure and HLA in healthy donors. Germline CDR1 is MDHEN and CDR2 is SYDVKM. The CDR3 covers 15 residues. The V end was cut by 0 bases, the J end by 1 base, with 10 bases between. PCR was performed using 60 Vbeta and 13 Jbeta primers. Assay used: immunoSEQ multiplex PCR; TCRdb lists only in-frame clones, some missing. The table lists about 260,000 clones, around 65% of them singletons. This TCR was sampled from a female donor in good health and CMV-seronegative. What was sequenced was PBMCs. This chain uses TRBV28 with TRBJ2-7; possibly TRBD1 for D (6 bases). The CDR3 nucleotides are TGTGCCAGCAGTTTATGGGGAACAGGGTCCTACGAGCAGTACTTC. As protein: CASSLWGTGSYEQYF.